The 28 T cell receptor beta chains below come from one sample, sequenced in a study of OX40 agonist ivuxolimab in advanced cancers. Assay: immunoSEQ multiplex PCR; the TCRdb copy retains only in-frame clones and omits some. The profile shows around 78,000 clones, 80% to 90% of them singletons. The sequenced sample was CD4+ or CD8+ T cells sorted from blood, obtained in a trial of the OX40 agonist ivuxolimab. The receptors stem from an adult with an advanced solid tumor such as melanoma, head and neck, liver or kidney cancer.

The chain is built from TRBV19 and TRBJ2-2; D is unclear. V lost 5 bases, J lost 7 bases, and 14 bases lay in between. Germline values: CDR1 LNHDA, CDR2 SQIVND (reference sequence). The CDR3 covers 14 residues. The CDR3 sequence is CASSSEGMVGELFF. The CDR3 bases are TGTGCCAGTAGTTCTGAAGGGATGGTCGGGGAGCTGTTTTTT.

CDR3 in amino acids: CASSAGQGTPKTYEQYF. As DNA, the CDR3 is TGTGCCAGTAGTGCGGGACAGGGGACGCCTAAAACCTACGAGCAGTACTTC. The chain links TRBV19 to TRBJ2-7; 10 nucleotides align to TRBD1. The CDR3 loop spans 17 amino acids. Per germline, CDR1 LNHDA and CDR2 SQIVND (reference sequence). V trimming: 5 bases; J trimming: 2 bases; junction bases outside the gene matches: 12.

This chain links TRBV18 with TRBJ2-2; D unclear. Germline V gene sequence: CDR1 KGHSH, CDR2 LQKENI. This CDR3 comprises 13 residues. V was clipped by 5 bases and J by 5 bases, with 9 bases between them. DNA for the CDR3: TGTGCCAGCTCAACGAGGAATACCGGGGAGCTGTTTTTT. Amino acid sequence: CASSTRNTGELFF.

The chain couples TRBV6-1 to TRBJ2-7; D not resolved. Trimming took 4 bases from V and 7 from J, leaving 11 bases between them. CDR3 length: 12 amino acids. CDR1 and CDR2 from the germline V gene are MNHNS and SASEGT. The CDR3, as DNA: TGTGCCAGCAGTGGGTTCGACTCAGAGCAGTACTTC. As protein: CASSGFDSEQYF.

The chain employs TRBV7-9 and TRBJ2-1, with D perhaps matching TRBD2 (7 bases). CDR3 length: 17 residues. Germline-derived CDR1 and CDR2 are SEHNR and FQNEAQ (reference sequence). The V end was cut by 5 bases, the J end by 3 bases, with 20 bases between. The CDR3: CASSPTGGREGYNEQFF. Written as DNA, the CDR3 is TGTGCCAGCAGCCCCACTGGGGGCAGGGAGGGCTACAATGAGCAGTTCTTC. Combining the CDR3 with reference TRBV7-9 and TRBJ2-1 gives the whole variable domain DTGVSQNPRHKITKRGQNVTFRCDPISEHNRLYWYRQTLGQGPEFLTYFQNEAQLEKSRLLSDRFSAERPKGSFSTLEIQRTEQGDSAMYLCASSPTGGREGYNEQFFGPGTRLTVL.

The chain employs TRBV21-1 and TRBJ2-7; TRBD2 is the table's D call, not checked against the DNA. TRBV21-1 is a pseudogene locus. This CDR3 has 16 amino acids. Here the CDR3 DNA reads TGTGCCAGCAGCAAAGGGACTAGCGGGAGGCCCCACGAGCAGTACTTC. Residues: CASSKGTSGRPHEQYF.

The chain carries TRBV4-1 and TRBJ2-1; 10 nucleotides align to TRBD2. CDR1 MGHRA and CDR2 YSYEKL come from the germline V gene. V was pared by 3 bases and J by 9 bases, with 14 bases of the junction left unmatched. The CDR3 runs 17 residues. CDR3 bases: TGCGCCAGCAGCCAGGCCTTCGGAGCGGGGGGGCTATCTGAGCAGTTCTTC. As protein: CASSQAFGAGGLSEQFF.

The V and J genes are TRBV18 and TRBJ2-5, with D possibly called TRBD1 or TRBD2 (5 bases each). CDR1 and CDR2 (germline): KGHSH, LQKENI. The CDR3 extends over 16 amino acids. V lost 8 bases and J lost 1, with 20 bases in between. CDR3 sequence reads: CASGTEGWAVQETQYF. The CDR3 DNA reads TGTGCCAGCGGCACCGAGGGGTGGGCTGTCCAAGAGACCCAGTACTTC.

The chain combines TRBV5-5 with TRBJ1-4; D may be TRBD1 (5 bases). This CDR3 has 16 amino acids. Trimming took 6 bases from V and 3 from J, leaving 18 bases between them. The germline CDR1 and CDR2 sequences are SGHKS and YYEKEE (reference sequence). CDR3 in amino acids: CASTRQPSISNEKLFF. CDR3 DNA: TGTGCCAGCACCCGACAGCCCTCGATTTCTAATGAAAAACTGTTTTTT.

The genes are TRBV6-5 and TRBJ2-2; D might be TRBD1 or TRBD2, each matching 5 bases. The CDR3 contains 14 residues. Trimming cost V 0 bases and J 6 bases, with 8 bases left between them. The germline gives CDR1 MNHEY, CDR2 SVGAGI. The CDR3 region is CASSYSGTPGELFF. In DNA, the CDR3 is TGTGCCAGCAGTTACTCGGGGACGCCCGGGGAGCTGTTTTTT.

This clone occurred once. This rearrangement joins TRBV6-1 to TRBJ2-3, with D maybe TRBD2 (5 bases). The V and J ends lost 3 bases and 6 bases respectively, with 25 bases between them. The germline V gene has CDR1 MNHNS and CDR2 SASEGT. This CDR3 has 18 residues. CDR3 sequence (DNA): TGTGCCAGCAGTGATCGCCGACTGGCGGGCAACGCTGGGGATACGCAGTATTTT. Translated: CASSDRRLAGNAGDTQYF.

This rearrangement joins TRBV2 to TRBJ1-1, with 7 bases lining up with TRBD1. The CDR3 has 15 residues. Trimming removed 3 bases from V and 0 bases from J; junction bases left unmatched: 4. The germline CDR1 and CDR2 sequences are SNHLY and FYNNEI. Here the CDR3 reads CASSERQGLNTEAFF. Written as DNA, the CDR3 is TGTGCCAGCAGTGAGAGACAGGGACTGAACACTGAAGCTTTCTTT.

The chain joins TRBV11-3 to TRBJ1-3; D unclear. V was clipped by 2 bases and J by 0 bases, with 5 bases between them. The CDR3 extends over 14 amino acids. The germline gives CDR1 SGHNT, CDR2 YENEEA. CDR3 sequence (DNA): TGTGCCAGCAGCTTACAAGGCTCTGGAAACACCATATATTTT. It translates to CASSLQGSGNTIYF. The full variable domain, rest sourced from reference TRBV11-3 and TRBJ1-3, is EAGVVQSPRYKIIEKKQPVAFWCNPISGHNTLYWYLQNLGQGPELLIRYENEEAVDDSQLPKDRFSAERLKGVDSTLKIQPAELGDSAVYLCASSLQGSGNTIYFGEGSWLTVV.

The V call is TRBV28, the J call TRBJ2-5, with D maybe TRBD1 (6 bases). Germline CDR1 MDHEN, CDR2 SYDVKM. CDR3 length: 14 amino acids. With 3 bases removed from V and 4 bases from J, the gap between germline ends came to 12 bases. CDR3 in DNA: TGTGCCAGCAGTTTCGGCAGGGGAAGAGAGACCCAGTACTTC. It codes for CASSFGRGRETQYF.

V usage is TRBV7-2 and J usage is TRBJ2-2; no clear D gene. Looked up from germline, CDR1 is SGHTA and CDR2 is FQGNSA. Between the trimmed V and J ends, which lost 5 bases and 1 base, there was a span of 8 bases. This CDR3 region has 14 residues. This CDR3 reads CASSGLRNTGELFF. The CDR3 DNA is TGTGCCAGCAGCGGGCTGCGGAACACCGGGGAGCTGTTTTTT.

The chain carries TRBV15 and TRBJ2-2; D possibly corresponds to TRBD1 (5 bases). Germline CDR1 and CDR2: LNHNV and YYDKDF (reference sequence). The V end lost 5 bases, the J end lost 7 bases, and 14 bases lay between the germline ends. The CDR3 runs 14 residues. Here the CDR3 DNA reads TGTGCCACCAGCCCGAAAGGGGCAATCGGGGAGCTGTTTTTT. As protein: CATSPKGAIGELFF.

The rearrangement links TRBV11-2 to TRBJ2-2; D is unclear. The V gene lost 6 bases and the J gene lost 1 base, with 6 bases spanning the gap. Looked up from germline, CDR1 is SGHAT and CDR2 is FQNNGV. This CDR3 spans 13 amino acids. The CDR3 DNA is TGTGCCAGCAGTGCGAAGAACACCGGGGAGCTGTTTTTT. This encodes CASSAKNTGELFF.

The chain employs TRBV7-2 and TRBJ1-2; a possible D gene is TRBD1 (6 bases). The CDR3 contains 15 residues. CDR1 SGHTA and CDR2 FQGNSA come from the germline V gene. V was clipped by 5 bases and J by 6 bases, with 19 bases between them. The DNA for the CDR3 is TGTGCCAGCAGCCCCAGTGGCAACAGGGAGAATGGCTACACCTTC. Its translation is CASSPSGNRENGYTF.

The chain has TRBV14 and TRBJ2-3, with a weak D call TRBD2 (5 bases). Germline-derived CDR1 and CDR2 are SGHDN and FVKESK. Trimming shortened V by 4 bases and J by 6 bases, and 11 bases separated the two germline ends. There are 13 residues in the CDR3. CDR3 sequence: CASSPGIKDTQYF. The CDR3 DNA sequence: TGTGCCAGCAGCCCCGGGATAAAGGATACGCAGTATTTT. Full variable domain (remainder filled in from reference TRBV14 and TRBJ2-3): EAGVTQFPSHSVIEKGQTVTLRCDPISGHDNLYWYRRVMGKEIKFLLHFVKESKQDESGMPNNRFLAERTGGTYSTLKVQPAELEDSGVYFCASSPGIKDTQYFGPGTRLTVL.

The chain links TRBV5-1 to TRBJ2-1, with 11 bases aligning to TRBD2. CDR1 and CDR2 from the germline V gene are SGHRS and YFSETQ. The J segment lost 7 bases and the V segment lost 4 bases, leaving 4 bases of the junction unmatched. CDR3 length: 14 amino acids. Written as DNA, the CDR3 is TGCGCCAGCAGCGTACTAGCGGGAGAGAATGAGCAGTTCTTC. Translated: CASSVLAGENEQFF.

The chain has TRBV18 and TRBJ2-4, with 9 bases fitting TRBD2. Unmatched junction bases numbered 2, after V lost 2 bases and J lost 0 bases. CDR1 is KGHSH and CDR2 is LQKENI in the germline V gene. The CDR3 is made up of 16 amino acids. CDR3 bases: TGTGCCAGCTCACCAGCGGGAGGGCTAGCCAAAAACATTCAGTACTTC. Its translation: CASSPAGGLAKNIQYF.

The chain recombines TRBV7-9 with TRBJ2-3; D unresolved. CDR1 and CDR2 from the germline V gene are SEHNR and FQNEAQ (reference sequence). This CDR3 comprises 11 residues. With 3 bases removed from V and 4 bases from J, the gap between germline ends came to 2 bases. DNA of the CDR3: TGTGCCAGCAGCTTCTCAGATACGCAGTATTTT. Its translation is CASSFSDTQYF.

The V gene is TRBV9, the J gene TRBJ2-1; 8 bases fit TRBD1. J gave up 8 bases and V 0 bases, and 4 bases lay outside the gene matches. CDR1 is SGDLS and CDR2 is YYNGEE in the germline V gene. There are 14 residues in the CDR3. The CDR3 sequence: CASSVATRGHEQFF. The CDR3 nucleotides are TGTGCCAGCAGCGTAGCTACCAGGGGGCATGAGCAGTTCTTC. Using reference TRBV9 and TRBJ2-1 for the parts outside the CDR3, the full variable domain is DSGVTQTPKHLITATGQRVTLRCSPRSGDLSVYWYQQSLDQGLQFLIQYYNGEERAKGNILERFSAQQFPDLHSELNLSSLELGDSALYFCASSVATRGHEQFFGPGTRLTVL.

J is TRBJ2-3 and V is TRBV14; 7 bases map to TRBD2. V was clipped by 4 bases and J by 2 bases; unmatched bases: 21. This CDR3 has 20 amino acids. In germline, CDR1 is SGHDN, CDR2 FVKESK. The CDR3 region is CASSPLIPPGGRAVTDTQYF. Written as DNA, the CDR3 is TGTGCCAGCAGCCCCTTAATCCCCCCCGGGGGGAGGGCCGTCACAGATACGCAGTATTTT.

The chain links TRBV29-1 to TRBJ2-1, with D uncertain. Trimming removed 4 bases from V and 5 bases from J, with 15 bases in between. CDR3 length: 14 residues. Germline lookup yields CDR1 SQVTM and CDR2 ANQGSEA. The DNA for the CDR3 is TGCAGCGTTGCTGGTTCAGGCGTACACAATGAGCAGTTCTTC. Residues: CSVAGSGVHNEQFF.

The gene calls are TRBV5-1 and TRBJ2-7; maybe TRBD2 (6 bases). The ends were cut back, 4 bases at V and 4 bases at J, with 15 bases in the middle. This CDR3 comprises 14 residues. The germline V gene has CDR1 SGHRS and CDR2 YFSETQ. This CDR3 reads CASSGRGYGYEQYF. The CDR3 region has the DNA TGCGCCAGCAGCGGACGGGGGTATGGGTACGAGCAGTACTTC.

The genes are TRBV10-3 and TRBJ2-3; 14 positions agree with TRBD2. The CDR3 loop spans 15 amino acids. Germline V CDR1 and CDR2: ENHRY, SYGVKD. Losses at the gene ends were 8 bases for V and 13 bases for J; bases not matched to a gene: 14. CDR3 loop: CAISGGLAGGGVEYF. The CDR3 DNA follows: TGTGCCATCTCCGGAGGACTAGCGGGGGGAGGAGTGGAGTATTTT.

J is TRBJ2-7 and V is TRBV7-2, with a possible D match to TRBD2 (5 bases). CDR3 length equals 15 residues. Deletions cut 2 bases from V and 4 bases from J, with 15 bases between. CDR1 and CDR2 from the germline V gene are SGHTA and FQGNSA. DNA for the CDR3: TGTGCCAGCAGCTTAACTCTAGCAATAGAATACGAGCAGTACTTC. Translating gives CASSLTLAIEYEQYF.